The clone carrying this T cell receptor (beta chain) was seen repeatedly, ten times or more. This entry is derived from a study of early T cells in non-severe SARS-CoV-2 infection. Each CDR3 protein gets one entry after TCRdb re-called the 5' RACE reads with MiXCR. The sample has tens of thousands of distinct CDR3 sequences, around 13% seen once. The trim removed 3 bases at V and 6 bases at J, leaving 9 bases unmatched. The CDR3 consists of 15 residues. Germline CDR1 reads DFQATT; CDR2 reads SNEGSKA (reference sequence). Input material: whole blood. This receptor was identified in an adult who was a healthcare worker with PCR-confirmed SARS-CoV-2 infection or an uninfected control (not recorded which). The chain is built from TRBV20-1 and TRBJ2-1, with TRBD1 identical over 9 bases. CDR3: CSASSPGQGINEQFF. The CDR3 nucleotides are TGCAGTGCTAGTTCGCCGGGACAGGGCATCAATGAGCAGTTCTTC.